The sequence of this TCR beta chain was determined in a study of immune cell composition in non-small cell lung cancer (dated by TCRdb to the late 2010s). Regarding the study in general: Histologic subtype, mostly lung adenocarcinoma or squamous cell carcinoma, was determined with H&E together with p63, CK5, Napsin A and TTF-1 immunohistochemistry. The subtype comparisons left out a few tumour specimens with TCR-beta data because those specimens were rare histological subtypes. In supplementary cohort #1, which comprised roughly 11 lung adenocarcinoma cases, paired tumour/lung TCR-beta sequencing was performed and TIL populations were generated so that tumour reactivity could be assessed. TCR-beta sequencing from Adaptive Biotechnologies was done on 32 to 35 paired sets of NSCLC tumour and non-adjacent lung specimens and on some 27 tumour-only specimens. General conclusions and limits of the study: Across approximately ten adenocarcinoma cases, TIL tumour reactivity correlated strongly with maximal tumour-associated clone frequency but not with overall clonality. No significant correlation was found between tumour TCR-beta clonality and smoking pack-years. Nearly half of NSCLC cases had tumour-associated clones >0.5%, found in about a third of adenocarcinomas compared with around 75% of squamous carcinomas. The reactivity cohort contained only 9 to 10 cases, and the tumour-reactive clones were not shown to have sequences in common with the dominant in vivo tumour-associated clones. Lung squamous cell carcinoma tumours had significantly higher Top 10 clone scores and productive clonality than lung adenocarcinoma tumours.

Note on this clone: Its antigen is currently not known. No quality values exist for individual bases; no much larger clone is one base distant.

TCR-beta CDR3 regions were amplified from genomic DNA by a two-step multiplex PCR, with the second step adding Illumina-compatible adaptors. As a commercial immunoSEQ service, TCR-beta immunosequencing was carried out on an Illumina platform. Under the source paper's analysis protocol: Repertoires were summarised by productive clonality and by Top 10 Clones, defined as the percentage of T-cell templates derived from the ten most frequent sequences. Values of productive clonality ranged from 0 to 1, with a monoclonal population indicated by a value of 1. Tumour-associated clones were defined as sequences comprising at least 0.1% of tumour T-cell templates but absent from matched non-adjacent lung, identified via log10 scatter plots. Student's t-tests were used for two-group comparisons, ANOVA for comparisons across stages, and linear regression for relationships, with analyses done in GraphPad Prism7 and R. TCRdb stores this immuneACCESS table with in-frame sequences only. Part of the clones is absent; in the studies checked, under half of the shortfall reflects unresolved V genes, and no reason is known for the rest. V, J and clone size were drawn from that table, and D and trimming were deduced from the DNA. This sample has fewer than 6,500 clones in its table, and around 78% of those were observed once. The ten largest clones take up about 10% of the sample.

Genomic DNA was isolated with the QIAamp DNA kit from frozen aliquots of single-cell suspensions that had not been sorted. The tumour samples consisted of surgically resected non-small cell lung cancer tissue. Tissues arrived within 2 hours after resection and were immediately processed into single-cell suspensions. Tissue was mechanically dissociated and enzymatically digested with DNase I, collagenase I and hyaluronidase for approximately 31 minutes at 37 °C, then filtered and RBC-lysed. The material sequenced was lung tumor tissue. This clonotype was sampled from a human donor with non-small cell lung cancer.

In nucleotide form, the sequence is TGTGCCAGCAGCTCCTCGTATGAAAAACTGTTTTTT. Its amino acids are CASSSSYEKLFF. In this chain, TRBV7-8 is recombined with TRBJ1-4; the D gene remains uncertain. Cut back by 4 bases and 6 bases, the V and J ends lie 6 bases apart. Its CDR3 holds 12 amino acids, cysteine through phenylalanine. Here the CDR3 DNA is all that survives: 36 bases in frame from base 1. Based on the germline V gene, the CDR1 and CDR2 sequences are SGHVS and FQNEAQ.